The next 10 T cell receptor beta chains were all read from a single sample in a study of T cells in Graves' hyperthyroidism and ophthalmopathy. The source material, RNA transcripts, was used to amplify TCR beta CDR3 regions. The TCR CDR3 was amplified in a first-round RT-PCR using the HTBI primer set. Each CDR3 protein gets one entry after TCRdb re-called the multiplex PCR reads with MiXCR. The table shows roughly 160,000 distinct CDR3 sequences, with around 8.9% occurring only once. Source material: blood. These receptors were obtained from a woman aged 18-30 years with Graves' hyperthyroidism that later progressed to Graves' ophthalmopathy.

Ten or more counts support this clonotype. DNA for the CDR3: TGTGCCAGCAGTTCACAGGGGGCCTGGAACACTGAAGCTTTCTTT. Translated, it gives CASSSQGAWNTEAFF. This sequence joins TRBV6-1 and TRBJ1-1, with 9 positions matching TRBD1. This CDR3 comprises 15 residues. CDR1 is MNHNS, CDR2 SASEGT, per germline. The V gene end was trimmed by 5 bases and the J gene end by 1 base; junction bases not matched to a gene: 5.

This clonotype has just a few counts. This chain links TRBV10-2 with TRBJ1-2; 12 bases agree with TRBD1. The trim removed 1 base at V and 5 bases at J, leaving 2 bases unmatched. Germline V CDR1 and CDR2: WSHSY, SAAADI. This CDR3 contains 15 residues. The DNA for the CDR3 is TGCGCCAGCAGTGAGTGGGGACAGGGGGCTTATGGCTACACCTTC. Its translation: CASSEWGQGAYGYTF.

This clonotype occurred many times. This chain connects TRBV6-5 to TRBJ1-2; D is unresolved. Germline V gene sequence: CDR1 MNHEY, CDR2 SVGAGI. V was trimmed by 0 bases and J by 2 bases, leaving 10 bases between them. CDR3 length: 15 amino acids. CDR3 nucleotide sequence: TGTGCCAGCAGTTACTCGATTACCCGAAACTATGGCTACACCTTC. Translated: CASSYSITRNYGYTF.

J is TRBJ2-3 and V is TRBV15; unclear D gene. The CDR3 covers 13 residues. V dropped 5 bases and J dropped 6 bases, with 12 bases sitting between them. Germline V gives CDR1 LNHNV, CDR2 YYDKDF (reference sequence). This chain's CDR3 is CATSLSLHDTQYF. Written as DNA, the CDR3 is TGTGCCACCAGCTTAAGTCTCCATGATACGCAGTATTTT.

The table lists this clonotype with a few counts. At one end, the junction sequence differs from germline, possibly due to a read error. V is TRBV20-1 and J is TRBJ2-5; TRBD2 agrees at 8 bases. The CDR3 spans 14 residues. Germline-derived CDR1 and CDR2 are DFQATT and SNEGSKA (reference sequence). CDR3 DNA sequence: TGCAGTGCTAGCGTGGCGGGGGGCAGAGAGAACCAGTACTTC. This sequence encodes CSASVAGGRENQYF.

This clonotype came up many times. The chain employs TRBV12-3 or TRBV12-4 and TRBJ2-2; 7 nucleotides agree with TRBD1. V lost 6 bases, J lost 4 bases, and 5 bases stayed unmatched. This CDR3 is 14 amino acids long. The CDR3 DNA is TGTGCCAGCAGGACAGGGTTGGGCACCGGGGAGCTGTTTTTT. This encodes CASRTGLGTGELFF.

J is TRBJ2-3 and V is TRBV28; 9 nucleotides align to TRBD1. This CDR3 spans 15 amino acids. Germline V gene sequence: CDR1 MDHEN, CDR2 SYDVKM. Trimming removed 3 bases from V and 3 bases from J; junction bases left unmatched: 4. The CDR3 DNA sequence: TGTGCCAGCAGTTTTGGGACAGGGTATACAGATACGCAGTATTTT. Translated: CASSFGTGYTDTQYF. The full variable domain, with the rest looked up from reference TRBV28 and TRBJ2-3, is DVKVTQSSRYLVKRTGEKVFLECVQDMDHENMFWYRQDPGLGLRLIYFSYDVKMKEKGDIPEGYSVSREKKERFSLILESASTNQTSMYLCASSFGTGYTDTQYFGPGTRLTVL.

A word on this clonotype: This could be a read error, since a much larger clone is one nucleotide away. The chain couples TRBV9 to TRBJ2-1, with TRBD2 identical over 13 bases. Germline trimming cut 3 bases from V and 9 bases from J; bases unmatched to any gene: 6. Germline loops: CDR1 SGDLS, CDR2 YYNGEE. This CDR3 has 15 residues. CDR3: CASSASGLAGPEQFF. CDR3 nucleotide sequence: TGTGCCAGCAGCGCCTCGGGACTAGCGGGGCCTGAGCAGTTCTTC.

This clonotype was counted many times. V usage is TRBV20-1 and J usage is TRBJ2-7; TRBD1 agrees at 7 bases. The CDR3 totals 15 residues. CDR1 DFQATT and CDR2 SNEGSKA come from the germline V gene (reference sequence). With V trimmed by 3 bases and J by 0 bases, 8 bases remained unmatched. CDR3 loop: CSARPRQGYSYEQYF. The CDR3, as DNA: TGCAGTGCTAGGCCCCGACAGGGTTACTCCTACGAGCAGTACTTC.

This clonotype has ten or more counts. DNA for the CDR3: TGTGCCAGCAGTCCCGCGGGAGGGGCTACTGAAGCTTTCTTT. It specifies CASSPAGGATEAFF. The chain uses TRBV28 and TRBJ1-1; a weak D match, TRBD1 (5 bases). This CDR3 region has 14 residues. V lost 5 bases to trimming and J lost 5 bases, with 15 bases between them. The germline V gene encodes CDR1 MDHEN and CDR2 SYDVKM. Full variable domain (rest looked up from reference TRBV28 and TRBJ1-1): DVKVTQSSRYLVKRTGEKVFLECVQDMDHENMFWYRQDPGLGLRLIYFSYDVKMKEKGDIPEGYSVSREKKERFSLILESASTNQTSMYLCASSPAGGATEAFFGQGTRLTVV.